Presented here are 21 T cell receptor beta chains from one specimen sequenced in a study of blood T cell repertoires in COVID-19. The data were produced by immunoSEQ multiplex PCR, yet TCRdb's version contains in-frame clones alone and is incomplete. The table includes tens of thousands of clones, more than 90% detected once. Sequencing used peripheral blood. The receptors come from a man aged 55 to 70 with acute or convalescent COVID-19.

The rearrangement joins TRBV6-5 to TRBJ2-7, with 8 bases lining up with TRBD1. Germline CDR1 and CDR2: MNHEY and SVGAGI. The trim removed 4 bases at V and 2 bases at J, leaving 1 base unmatched. This CDR3 is 13 amino acids long. The CDR3 DNA sequence: TGTGCCAGCAGTTTGGACAGGGCCTACGAGCAGTACTTC. Its translation is CASSLDRAYEQYF.

This clone was detected only once. The chain is built from TRBV9 and TRBJ2-7, with 7 bases aligning to TRBD1. Germline V gene data show CDR1 as SGDLS and CDR2 as YYNGEE. The CDR3 is 15 amino acids. V shed 2 bases, J shed 3 bases, and the junction held 8 bases outside the gene matches. The CDR3 DNA follows: TGTGCCAGCAGCGTCGGGACAGACTTCCTCTACGAGCAGTACTTC. Residues: CASSVGTDFLYEQYF.

The chain links TRBV3-1 (or the pseudogene TRBV3-2) to TRBJ1-1, with D tentatively TRBD1 (6 bases). The CDR3 has 17 amino acids. Trimming shortened V by 2 bases and J by 1 base, and 17 bases separated the two germline ends. The germline gives CDR1 LGHDT, CDR2 YNNKEL (reference sequence). The CDR3 region has the DNA TGTGCCAGCAGCCAAACGGCTTTAACAGGGACGAACACTGAAGCTTTCTTT. This gives the protein CASSQTALTGTNTEAFF.

This clone has a handful of counts. The chain has TRBV18 and TRBJ1-5; perhaps TRBD1 as D (6 bases). Per the germline V gene, CDR1 is KGHSH and CDR2 is LQKENI. The CDR3 contains 13 residues. Trimming left V 3 bases short and J 7 bases short, with 10 bases between. The CDR3 here is CASSPSGAQPQHF. The CDR3 bases are TGTGCCAGCTCACCTTCAGGGGCACAGCCCCAGCATTTT. Filled out from reference TRBV18 and TRBJ1-5, the complete variable domain reads NAGVMQNPRHLVRRRGQEARLRCSPMKGHSHVYWYRQLPEEGLKFMVYLQKENIIDESGMPKERFSAEFPKEGPSILRIQQVVRGDSAAYFCASSPSGAQPQHFGDGTRLSIL.

A few counts support this clone. Other DNA sequences in the same sample also yield this CDR3. The V gene is TRBV9, the J gene TRBJ1-2, with TRBD1 matching over 8 bases. Germline V gene sequence: CDR1 SGDLS, CDR2 YYNGEE. The CDR3 extends over 15 amino acids. J gave up 4 bases and V 3 bases, and 8 bases lay outside the gene matches. The CDR3 is CASSAGTGGIYGYTF. The CDR3, as DNA: TGTGCCAGCAGCGCCGGAACAGGGGGTATCTATGGCTACACCTTC.

This chain uses TRBV7-2 with TRBJ1-4; D is possibly TRBD1 (5 bases). The V gene's germline CDR1 is SGHTA and CDR2 FQGNSA. Trimming shortened V by 2 bases and J by 8 bases, and 15 bases separated the two germline ends. This CDR3 contains 15 residues. The CDR3 here is CASSLRQPPREKLFF. The CDR3 region has the DNA TGTGCCAGCAGCTTACGACAGCCCCCCAGGGAAAAACTGTTTTTT.

The chain uses TRBV5-1 and TRBJ2-1, with 7 bases matching TRBD2. CDR3 size: 15 residues. Unmatched junction bases numbered 4, after V lost 0 bases and J lost 4 bases. CDR1 is SGHRS and CDR2 is YFSETQ in the germline V gene. CDR3 sequence: CASSLVAGEYNEQFF. For the CDR3, the DNA is TGCGCCAGCAGCTTGGTGGCGGGGGAGTACAATGAGCAGTTCTTC.

This chain links TRBV6-5 with TRBJ2-3, with 7 nucleotides matching TRBD2. After removal of 2 bases from V and 2 bases from J, the junction contained 7 bases not matched to a gene. The germline gives CDR1 MNHEY, CDR2 SVGAGI. CDR3 size: 16 residues. The chain's CDR3 is CASSYEGSGVTDTQYF. CDR3 in DNA: TGTGCCAGCAGTTACGAGGGAAGCGGGGTCACAGATACGCAGTATTTT.

The chain uses TRBV27 and TRBJ1-3; D gene ambiguous. This CDR3 contains 14 residues. Germline CDR1 reads MNHEY; CDR2 reads SMNVEV (reference sequence). V lost 3 bases and J lost 1, with 7 bases in between. The CDR3 coding sequence is TGTGCCAGCAGTTTTTCCAGGTCTGGAAACACCATATATTTT. This codes for CASSFSRSGNTIYF.

The CDR3 protein is CASSLNRDSRNTIYF. CDR3 bases: TGTGCCAGCAGTCTCAACCGGGACAGCCGAAACACCATATATTTT. This chain connects TRBV2 to TRBJ1-3; TRBD1 aligns across 7 bases. Germline V gene sequence: CDR1 SNHLY, CDR2 FYNNEI. V shed 5 bases and J 5 bases; nucleotides not matched to a gene: 9. The CDR3 is 15 residues long.

J is TRBJ1-5 and V is TRBV24-1; 8 bases match TRBD1. Unmatched junction bases numbered 2, after V lost 4 bases and J lost 1 base. The CDR3 has 15 residues. Germline lookup yields CDR1 KGHDR and CDR2 SFDVKD. Here the CDR3 reads CATSEAGGSNQPQHF. The CDR3 bases are TGTGCCACCAGTGAGGCAGGGGGCAGCAATCAGCCCCAGCATTTT.

The rearrangement uses TRBV5-6 and TRBJ1-1, with D possibly matching TRBD1 (5 bases). V shed 1 base and J shed 10 bases, with 11 bases lying between them. Germline CDR1 is SGHDT and CDR2 is YYEEEE. The CDR3 consists of 12 residues. CDR3 DNA sequence: TGTGCCAGCAGCTTGCTTGGGGGAGGAGCTTTCTTT. It specifies CASSLLGGGAFF.

This clone was seen once. The V gene is TRBV27, the J gene TRBJ1-2; D remains ambiguous. Germline V gene lookup returns CDR1 MNHEY and CDR2 SMNVEV (reference sequence). V lost 1 base, J lost 0 bases, and 9 bases lay in between. This CDR3 region has 15 residues. CDR3 in DNA: TGTGCCAGCAGTTTATACGTCAGGTCTAACTATGGCTACACCTTC. It is translated as CASSLYVRSNYGYTF.

This chain links TRBV6-5 with TRBJ2-5; tentative D call: TRBD2 (7 bases). CDR3 length: 12 amino acids. Germline V lookup: CDR1 MNHEY, CDR2 SVGAGI. Trimming removed 8 bases from V and 4 bases from J, with 11 bases in between. In nucleotides, the CDR3 is TGTGCCAGCGGGGGGGCCATAGAGACCCAGTACTTC. Its protein product is CASGGAIETQYF.

Only one count was recorded for this clone. The CDR3 is CASSIDRGLFQPQHF. The CDR3 DNA is TGTGCCAGCAGTATTGACAGGGGGCTTTTTCAGCCCCAGCATTTT. The chain is built from TRBV25-1 and TRBJ1-5; 10 bases fit TRBD1. V was clipped by 5 bases and J by 6 bases; unmatched bases: 7. The CDR3 consists of 15 residues. CDR1 is MGHDK and CDR2 is SYGVNS in the germline V gene.

The V gene is TRBV10-2, the J gene TRBJ1-1; D may be TRBD1 (6 bases). The germline V gene encodes CDR1 WSHSY and CDR2 SAAADI. The CDR3 spans 13 residues. V lost 5 bases and J 6 bases, leaving 13 bases between the germline ends. The CDR3 loop reads CASSQGTRAEAFF. In DNA, the CDR3 is TGCGCCAGCAGTCAGGGGACGAGGGCTGAAGCTTTCTTT.

DNA of the CDR3: TGTGCCAGCAGCTACGAGCCCCGGGGGACTGAAGCTTTCTTT. Protein: CASSYEPRGTEAFF. The rearrangement links TRBV27 to TRBJ1-1; D is possibly TRBD1 (5 bases). The germline CDR1 and CDR2 sequences are MNHEY and SMNVEV (reference sequence). Trimming took 6 bases from V and 5 from J, leaving 16 bases between them. The CDR3 loop spans 14 amino acids.

The rearrangement uses TRBV7-9 and TRBJ2-1; 11 nucleotides match TRBD1. The J segment lost 6 bases and the V segment lost 3 bases, leaving 4 bases of the junction unmatched. Germline V gene data show CDR1 as SEHNR and CDR2 as FQNEAQ (reference sequence). This CDR3 spans 15 amino acids. The CDR3 sequence is CASSLRDRGSNEQFF. The DNA of the CDR3 is TGTGCCAGCAGCTTGCGGGACAGGGGGAGCAATGAGCAGTTCTTC. Together with reference TRBV7-9 and TRBJ2-1, the CDR3 gives the full variable domain: DTGVSQNPRHKITKRGQNVTFRCDPISEHNRLYWYRQTLGQGPEFLTYFQNEAQLEKSRLLSDRFSAERPKGSFSTLEIQRTEQGDSAMYLCASSLRDRGSNEQFFGPGTRLTVL.

V is TRBV28 and J is TRBJ1-3; TRBD1 is a possible D gene (6 bases). V was trimmed by 11 bases and J by 0 bases, leaving 23 bases between them. This CDR3 is built from 17 residues. The germline V gene encodes CDR1 MDHEN and CDR2 SYDVKM. CDR3 DNA sequence: TGTGCCGGACTGTACTCTCAGGACAGACGCTCTGGAAACACCATATATTTT. Translation gives CAGLYSQDRRSGNTIYF. The full variable domain, completed using reference TRBV28 and TRBJ1-3, is DVKVTQSSRYLVKRTGEKVFLECVQDMDHENMFWYRQDPGLGLRLIYFSYDVKMKEKGDIPEGYSVSREKKERFSLILESASTNQTSMYLCAGLYSQDRRSGNTIYFGEGSWLTVV.

The sample holds a few counts of this clone. The chain recombines TRBV18 with TRBJ1-6; no firm D call. With 3 bases removed from V and 7 bases from J, the gap between germline ends came to 7 bases. Germline CDR1 KGHSH, CDR2 LQKENI. This CDR3 has 13 amino acids. The CDR3 DNA is TGTGCCAGCTCACCGCTCGGGAATTCACCCCTCCACTTT. This encodes CASSPLGNSPLHF.

The CDR3 DNA follows: TGTGCCAGCAGGGCGGGGGCAACCTACGAGCAGTACTTC. It codes for CASRAGATYEQYF. The rearrangement links TRBV3-1 (or the pseudogene TRBV3-2) to TRBJ2-7; possible D gene TRBD2, 7 bases. Germline CDR1 reads LGHDT; CDR2 reads YNNKEL (reference sequence). The ends were cut back, 6 bases at V and 2 bases at J, with 11 bases in the middle. The CDR3 runs to 13 residues.